This T cell receptor (beta chain) derives from a study of blood T cell repertoires in COVID-19 (TCRdb year 2020). At the level of the whole study: Collaborator samples came from the United States, Italy and Spain and covered acute and convalescent phases of COVID-19. Deeply sampled blood TCRbeta repertoires from subjects exposed to, actively infected with, or recovered from COVID-19 were included in the dataset. The prospective study material was composed of cDNA or gDNA derived from T cells, B-cell-depleted T cells, or PBMCs. Where HLA class I and class II types were available, the types were taken from metadata supplied by the sample provider, not from assay-based typing. The sample metadata nearly always contained a de-identified subject ID, COVID-19 status, age in years and sex. The samples were drawn from two sources: the first 160 participants of the ongoing ImmuneRACE study, and 1,200 or so subjects contributed by 6 global collaborators. The repertoires were released in a freely available public database meant as a resource for research on the immune response to SARS-CoV-2. Study-wide findings and limitations: The quantity of clinical and demographic metadata differed by source and by participant and was supplied without curation.

TCRbeta CDR3 regions were amplified from genomic DNA by means of the immunoSEQ Assay, a bias-controlled multiplex PCR. As for the original processing: The number of nucleated cells in each sample was estimated from the amplification of reference gene primers within the assay. To quantify the absolute abundance of each unique TCRbeta CDR3 rearrangement, sequence reads were collapsed and filtered. Productive Simpson clonality was computed per sample as the square root of Simpson's diversity index over productive rearrangements. Entries here come from immuneACCESS through TCRdb and include only in-frame sequences with V and J called. Some clones fail to appear in such tables; in the studies checked, an unresolved V gene covers under half of the shortfall, and the cause of the remainder is unknown. V and J calls and clone size are those listed in that table; D and trimming were worked out from the DNA. The sample contains some 100,000 clones, about 86% of them found a single time. The biggest ten clones account for under 3.5% of the sample.

A remark on this clone: What antigen it recognizes has not been identified. No base quality values were provided; no much bigger clone lies one nucleotide off.

Enrolling through a virtual design, the prospective study's participants ranged in age from roughly 18 to 90 years and lived across some 22 United States geographic areas. In the prospective study, cohorts were assigned on the basis of participant-reported clinical history obtained from a screening survey and a study questionnaire. Recovered participants in ImmuneRACE Cohort 3 were defined by two consecutive negative NP/OP PCR tests, clearance by a healthcare professional, or resolution of symptoms. In the prospective study, mobile phlebotomists collected whole blood, serum and a nasopharyngeal or oropharyngeal swab from each participant. Prospective study participants could optionally give additional blood draws and questionnaires over a roughly two-month period. Prospective study blood samples were shipped either frozen or at room temperature before DNA extraction. The source of this sequence is a woman in her fifties or sixties who had recovered from COVID-19. Sequencing input: PBMCs or T cells enriched from blood (not recorded which).

The DNA is TGTGCCAGCAGTCCTGGGGGGGGACGGTATGGCTACACCTTC. This gives the protein CASSPGGGRYGYTF. The chain is encoded by TRBV6-5 joined to TRBJ1-2, and perhaps TRBD1 as D gene, on 5 matching bases. CDR1 MNHEY and CDR2 SVGAGI are derived from the germline V gene. Including cysteine and phenylalanine, the CDR3 has 14 amino acids. The retained sequence is limited to the CDR3, 42 bases, with the frame set at the first base. Trimming at the junction amounts to 5 bases on V and 5 bases on J, and the germline ends lie 15 bases apart.